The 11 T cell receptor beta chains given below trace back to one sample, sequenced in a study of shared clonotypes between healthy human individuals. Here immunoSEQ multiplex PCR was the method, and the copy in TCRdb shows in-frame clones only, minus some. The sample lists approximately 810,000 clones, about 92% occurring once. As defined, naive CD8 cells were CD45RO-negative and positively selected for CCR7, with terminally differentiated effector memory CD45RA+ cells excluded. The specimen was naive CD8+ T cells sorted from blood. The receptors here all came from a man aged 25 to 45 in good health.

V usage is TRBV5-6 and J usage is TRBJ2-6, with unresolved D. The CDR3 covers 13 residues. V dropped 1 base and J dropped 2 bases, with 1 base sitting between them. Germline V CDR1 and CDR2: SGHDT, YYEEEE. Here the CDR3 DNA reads TGTGCCAGCAGCTTGACTGGGGCCAACGTCCTGACTTTC. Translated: CASSLTGANVLTF.

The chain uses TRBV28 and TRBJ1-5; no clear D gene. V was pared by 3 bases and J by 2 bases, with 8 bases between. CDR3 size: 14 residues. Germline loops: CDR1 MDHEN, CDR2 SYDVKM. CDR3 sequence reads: CASSLLVGNQPQHF. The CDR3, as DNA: TGTGCCAGCAGTTTGTTGGTAGGCAATCAGCCCCAGCATTTT.

This CDR3 is CASTHLIKHQPQHF. CDR3 DNA sequence: TGTGCCAGTACCCACTTAATCAAACATCAGCCCCAGCATTTT. This chain connects TRBV19 to TRBJ1-5; D is uncertain. Per germline, CDR1 LNHDA and CDR2 SQIVND (reference sequence). V lost 7 bases and J 5 bases, leaving 15 bases between the germline ends. The CDR3 has 14 residues.

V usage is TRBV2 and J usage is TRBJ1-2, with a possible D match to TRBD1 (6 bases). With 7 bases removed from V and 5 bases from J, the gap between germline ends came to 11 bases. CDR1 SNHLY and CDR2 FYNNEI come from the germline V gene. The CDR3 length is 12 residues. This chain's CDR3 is CASKGQIYGYTF. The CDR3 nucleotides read TGTGCCAGCAAAGGACAGATATATGGCTACACCTTC. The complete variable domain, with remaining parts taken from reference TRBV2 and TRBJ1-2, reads EPEVTQTPSHQVTQMGQEVILRCVPISNHLYFYWYRQILGQKVEFLVSFYNNEISEKSEIFDDQFSVERPDGSNFTLKIRSTKLEDSAMYFCASKGQIYGYTFGSGTRLTVV.

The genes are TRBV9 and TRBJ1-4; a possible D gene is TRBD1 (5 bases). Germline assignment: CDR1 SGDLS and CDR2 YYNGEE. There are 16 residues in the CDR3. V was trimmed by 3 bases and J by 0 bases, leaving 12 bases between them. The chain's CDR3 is CASSAFGAATNEKLFF. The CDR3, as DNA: TGTGCCAGCAGCGCCTTCGGGGCTGCAACTAATGAAAAACTGTTTTTT.

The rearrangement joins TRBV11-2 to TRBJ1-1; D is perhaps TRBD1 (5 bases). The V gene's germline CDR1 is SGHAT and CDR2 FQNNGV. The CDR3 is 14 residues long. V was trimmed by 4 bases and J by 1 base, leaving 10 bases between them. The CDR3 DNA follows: TGTGCCAGCAGCTCCCCCACAGGGAACACTGAAGCTTTCTTT. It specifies CASSSPTGNTEAFF.

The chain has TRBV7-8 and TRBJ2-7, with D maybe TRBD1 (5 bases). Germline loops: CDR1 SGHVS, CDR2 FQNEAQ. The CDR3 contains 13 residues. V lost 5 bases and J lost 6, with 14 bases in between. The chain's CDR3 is CASSPPGIGEQYF. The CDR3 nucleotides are TGTGCCAGCAGCCCCCCAGGGATCGGCGAGCAGTACTTC.

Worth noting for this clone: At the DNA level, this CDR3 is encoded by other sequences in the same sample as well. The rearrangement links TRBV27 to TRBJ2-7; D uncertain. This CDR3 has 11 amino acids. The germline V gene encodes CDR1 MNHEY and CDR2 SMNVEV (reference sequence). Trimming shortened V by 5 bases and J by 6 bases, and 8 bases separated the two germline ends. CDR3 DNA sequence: TGTGCCAGCAGTAAGGGCCGCGAGCAGTACTTC. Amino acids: CASSKGREQYF.

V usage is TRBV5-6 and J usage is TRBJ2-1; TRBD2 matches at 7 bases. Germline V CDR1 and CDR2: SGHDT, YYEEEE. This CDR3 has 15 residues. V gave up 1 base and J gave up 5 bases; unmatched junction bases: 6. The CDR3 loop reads CASSLLREANNEQFF. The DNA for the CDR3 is TGTGCCAGCAGCTTGTTACGGGAGGCAAACAATGAGCAGTTCTTC.

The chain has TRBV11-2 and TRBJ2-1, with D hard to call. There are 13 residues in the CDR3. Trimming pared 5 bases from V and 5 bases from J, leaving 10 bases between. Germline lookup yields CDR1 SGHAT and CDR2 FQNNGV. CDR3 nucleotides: TGTGCCAGCAGCAACTTCCAGGACAATGAGCAGTTCTTC. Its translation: CASSNFQDNEQFF.

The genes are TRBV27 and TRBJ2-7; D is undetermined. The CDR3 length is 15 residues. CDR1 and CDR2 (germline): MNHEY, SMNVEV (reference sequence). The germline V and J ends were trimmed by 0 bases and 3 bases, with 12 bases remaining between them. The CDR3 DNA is TGTGCCAGCAGTTTATCGTCCCAGCTAAGCTACGAGCAGTACTTC. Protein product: CASSLSSQLSYEQYF.